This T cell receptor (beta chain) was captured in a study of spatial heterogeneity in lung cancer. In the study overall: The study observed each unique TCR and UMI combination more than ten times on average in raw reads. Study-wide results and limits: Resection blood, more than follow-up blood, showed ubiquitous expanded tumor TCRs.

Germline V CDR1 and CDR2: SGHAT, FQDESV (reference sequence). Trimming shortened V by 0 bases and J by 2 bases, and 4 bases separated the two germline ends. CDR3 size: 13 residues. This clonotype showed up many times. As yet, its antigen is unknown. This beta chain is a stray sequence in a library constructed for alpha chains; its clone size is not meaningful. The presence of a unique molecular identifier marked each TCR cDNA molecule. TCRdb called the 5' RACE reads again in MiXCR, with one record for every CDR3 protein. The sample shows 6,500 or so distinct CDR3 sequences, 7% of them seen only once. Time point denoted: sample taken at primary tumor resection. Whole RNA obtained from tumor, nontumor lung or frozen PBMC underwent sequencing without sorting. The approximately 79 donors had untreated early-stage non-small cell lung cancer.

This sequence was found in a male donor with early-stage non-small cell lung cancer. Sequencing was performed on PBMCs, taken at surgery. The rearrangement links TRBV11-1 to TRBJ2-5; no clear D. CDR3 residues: CASSLAPQETQYF. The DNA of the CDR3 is TGTGCCAGCAGCTTAGCGCCGCAAGAGACCCAGTACTTC.